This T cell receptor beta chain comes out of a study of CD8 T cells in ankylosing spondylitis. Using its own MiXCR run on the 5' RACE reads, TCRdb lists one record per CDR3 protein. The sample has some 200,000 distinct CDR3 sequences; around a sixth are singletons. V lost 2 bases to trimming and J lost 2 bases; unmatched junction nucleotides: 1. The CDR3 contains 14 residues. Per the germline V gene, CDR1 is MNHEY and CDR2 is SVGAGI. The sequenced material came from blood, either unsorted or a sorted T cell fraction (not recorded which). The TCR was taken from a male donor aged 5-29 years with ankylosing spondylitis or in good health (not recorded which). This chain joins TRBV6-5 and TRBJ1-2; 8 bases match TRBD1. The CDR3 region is CASSYGQGNYGYTF. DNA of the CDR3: TGTGCCAGCAGTTACGGACAGGGAAACTATGGCTACACCTTC.